This T cell receptor beta chain was sequenced in a study of PD-1 blockade in classical Hodgkin lymphoma. Every patient relapsed after autologous stem cell transplantation, and brentuximab vedotin exposure varied. This table comes from immunoSEQ multiplex PCR, and its TCRdb copy is limited to in-frame clones, with some not included. The table shows approximately 99,000 clones, with roughly 79% occurring only once. This clone was seen only a few times. V dropped 4 bases and J dropped 5 bases, with 12 bases sitting between them. In germline, CDR1 is MNHNY, CDR2 SVGAGI (reference sequence). This CDR3 spans 13 amino acids.

The chain is built from TRBV6-6 and TRBJ2-7; unclear D gene. This receptor was taken from a human donor with classical Hodgkin lymphoma. This sample comprised peripheral blood mononuclear cells (PBMCs), obtained before the second cycle of nivolumab. The CDR3 bases are TGTGCCAGCAGTTCACGCCCCTCTAACGAGCAGTACTTC. Encoded protein: CASSSRPSNEQYF.